This T cell receptor (beta chain) originates from a study of vaccination effects on CD4 cells after COVID-19 (dated by TCRdb to 2021 to 2024). Regarding the study in general: Post-vaccine samples across the study were collected a median of 72 days after the second dose, with a range of 14 to 241. In both COVID-19 convalescent patients and infection-naive vaccine recipients, the study compared SARS-CoV-2 spike-specific CD4+ TCR repertoires from before mRNA vaccination with those from after it. Altogether, some 11 COVID-19 convalescent patients and a few SARS-CoV-2-naive healthy vaccine recipients made up the full study. In the study, cultures from other donors were sequenced using the Oncomine TCR Beta short-read assay on an Illumina iSeq 100.

Broader findings and caveats from the paper: The study was limited by a small number of convalescent patients and lacked early post-infection timepoints. Marked clonal contraction was observed in both infection-induced and vaccine-induced clones at late post-vaccination timepoints, consistent with waning T cell responses. Among healthy vaccine recipients, nearly all vaccine-induced clones were SARS-CoV-2 mono-reactive, and just 1 of 255 was cross-reactive with common cold coronaviruses.

Library preparation employed the immunoSEQ multiplex PCR assay. DNA from the CD4+ T cells that had been cultured and isolated underwent TCR beta CDR3 sequencing. The study's processing was this. The analysis removed non-productive TCR sequences, trimmed reads to the CDR3 region, and retained only CDR3s that were 7 or more amino acids long. The MANAFEST web app was used to identify antigen-specific clonotypes by comparing expansion in peptide wells with expansion in reference cultures. Positive clones required FDR<0.05 expansion versus reference and all other wells, odds ratio above 5, and frequency above 0.1% in two replicate wells. A clonotype was defined as cross-reactive if the clonotype was significantly expanded both in SARS-CoV-2 spike wells and in at least one common cold coronavirus spike condition. CDR3 similarity was assessed by Levenshtein distance with the stringdist R package, and unrooted trees were built with ape in R 3.6.1. TCRdb mirrors the immuneACCESS table, restricted to in-frame sequences. Some clones are absent from its copies; in checked studies, under half trace to an unresolved V gene, and the reason for the others is unknown. From that table come the V and J calls and clone size; the DNA was used to work out D and trimming. For this sample the table gives approximately 74,000 clones, of which around four fifths were detected only once. The top ten clones comprise roughly 1.1% of the sample.

This clone was counted only a few times. Its antigen has not been determined. The record has no base qualities; no much larger clone is one base away. The germline V gene encodes CDR1 SGHTA and CDR2 FQGNSA. V is pruned by 4 bases and J by 4 bases, leaving 7 bases of the junction without a gene match. The CDR3 goes from the cysteine to the phenylalanine over 16 residues. Only CDR3 DNA remains: 48 bases, in frame from the first base. To identify antigen-specific CD4+ T cell clonotypes by their expansion, the ViraFEST assay first stimulated PBMC with viral peptide pools and then applied TCR sequencing. After around eleven days of culture, CD4+ T cells were isolated with the EasySep CD4+ T cell isolation kit. Two doses of either the BNT162b2 or the mRNA-1273 mRNA SARS-CoV-2 vaccine were administered to participants. The absence of prior SARS-CoV-2 infection in healthy vaccine recipients was confirmed by negative nucleocapsid antibodies before and after vaccination. Some 1.9 million PBMC per well were cultured with approximately 10 ug/ml peptides in IMDM containing 5% human AB serum, approximately 10 IU/ml IL-2 and gentamicin. Half of the culture medium was replaced with fresh IL-2-containing medium on days 3 and 7. Each peptide stimulation condition was cultured in triplicate wells unless otherwise noted. Using Ficoll-Paque Plus gradient centrifugation, PBMC were separated from whole blood and then either used fresh or cryopreserved at -140C. The overlapping peptide pools covered the spike proteins of SARS-CoV-2 and of the common cold coronaviruses HCoV-NL63, HCoV-OC43 and HCoV-229E. The QIAamp micro DNA kit was used to extract genomic DNA from the cultured CD4+ T cells.

The sequencing used CD4+ T cells from PBMCs cultured with HCoV-OC43 spike peptides, collected after COVID-19 vaccination. This sample's cell subset or site label indicates: HCoV-OC43 spike overlapping peptide pool stimulation. The TCR sequence derives from a human donor who received a COVID-19 vaccine. The receptor chain draws on TRBV7-2 and TRBJ2-2, with 9 bases in between that match TRBD1. The bases are TGTGCCAGCAGCTCAACAGGGGGCGCGGGCACCGGGGAGCTGTTTTTT. Translated, this gives CASSSTGGAGTGELFF.